Below are 27 T cell receptor beta chains sequenced from a single sample in a study of neurological immune-mediated disorders. TCRdb ran MiXCR on the 5' RACE reads and lists one entry per CDR3 protein. The table has 23,000 or so distinct CDR3 sequences, approximately 13% seen once. Sequencing used PBMCs. Every receptor here comes from an older woman with HTLV-1-associated myelopathy (HAM/TSP).

This clonotype was counted ten times or more. The chain employs TRBV12-3 or TRBV12-4 and TRBJ2-7, with unresolved D. This CDR3 comprises 14 residues. The V gene lost 5 bases and the J gene lost 0 bases, with 11 bases spanning the gap. The CDR3 region has the DNA TGTGCCAGCAGTGGCACAAGGAGCTCCTACGAGCAGTACTTC. Protein: CASSGTRSSYEQYF.

This clonotype was counted at least ten times. CDR3 coding DNA: TGTGCCAGCAGTTTCCTTCGTGGCCGAGAGACCCAGTACTTC. Its translation: CASSFLRGRETQYF. V is TRBV12-3 or TRBV12-4 and J is TRBJ2-5; the D is unclear. The V end lost 3 bases, the J end lost 4 bases, and 12 bases lay between the germline ends. The CDR3 is made up of 14 amino acids.

This clonotype was seen at least ten times. V is TRBV5-1 and J is TRBJ2-5; a weak D match, TRBD2 (5 bases). V lost 0 bases and J lost 1, with 10 bases in between. Germline V gene sequence: CDR1 SGHRS, CDR2 YFSETQ. The CDR3 contains 15 residues. CDR3 DNA: TGCGCCAGCAGCTTGGCGGGGTCAGGCCAAGAGACCCAGTACTTC. This translates into CASSLAGSGQETQYF. Complete variable domain (other parts from reference TRBV5-1 and TRBJ2-5): KAGVTQTPRYLIKTRGQQVTLSCSPISGHRSVSWYQQTPGQGLQFLFEYFSETQRNKGNFPGRFSGRQFSNSRSEMNVSTLELGDSALYLCASSLAGSGQETQYFGPGTRLLVL.

In this sample, this clonotype turned up many times. The chain combines TRBV20-1 with TRBJ1-5; D not certain. CDR1 is DFQATT and CDR2 is SNEGSKA in the germline V gene (reference sequence). The V end lost 5 bases, the J end lost 11 bases, and 22 bases lay between the germline ends. The length of the CDR3 is 14 residues. The CDR3 sequence is CSASQRDSTLSQHF. In nucleotides, the CDR3 is TGCAGTGCTTCCCAGAGGGATTCCACCCTATCCCAGCATTTT.

This chain joins TRBV12-3 or TRBV12-4 and TRBJ1-1, with 9 bases that match TRBD1. V trimming: 4 bases; J trimming: 0 bases; junction bases outside the gene matches: 6. This CDR3 contains 16 residues. The chain's CDR3 is CASSYRDRDMNTEAFF. CDR3 nucleotide sequence: TGTGCCAGCAGTTACCGGGACAGGGACATGAACACTGAAGCTTTCTTT.

This clonotype was seen many times. The chain combines TRBV2 with TRBJ2-1, with 9 nucleotides matching TRBD2. V gave up 3 bases and J gave up 8 bases; unmatched junction bases: 5. The CDR3 has 14 amino acids. Germline loops: CDR1 SNHLY, CDR2 FYNNEI. The CDR3 DNA sequence: TGTGCCAGCAGTGATCAGCGGGGGGCGTATGAGCAGTTCTTC. It codes for CASSDQRGAYEQFF.

This clonotype was seen ten or more times. The chain employs TRBV5-6 and TRBJ1-3; D uncertain. The germline gives CDR1 SGHDT, CDR2 YYEEEE. Trimming took off 3 bases at V and 0 bases at J, with 7 bases between the two ends. This CDR3 has 14 residues. The CDR3 nucleotides are TGTGCCAGCAGCTCCAGGACCTCTGGAAACACCATATATTTT. The encoded protein is CASSSRTSGNTIYF. The whole variable domain, remainder taken from reference TRBV5-6 and TRBJ1-3, is DAGVTQSPTHLIKTRGQQVTLRCSPKSGHDTVSWYQQALGQGPQFIFQYYEEEERQRGNFPDRFSGHQFPNYSSELNVNALLLGDSALYLCASSSRTSGNTIYFGEGSWLTVV.

V gene TRBV9 combines with J gene TRBJ2-1, with a possible D match to TRBD1 (6 bases). CDR3 length: 15 residues. With 0 bases removed from V and 10 bases from J, the gap between germline ends came to 17 bases. The germline CDR1 and CDR2 sequences are SGDLS and YYNGEE. The CDR3 protein is CASSVGLGGQGEQFF. Here the CDR3 DNA reads TGTGCCAGCAGCGTAGGTTTGGGTGGGCAGGGGGAGCAGTTCTTC. Looking up the rest from reference TRBV9 and TRBJ2-1 gives the full variable domain: DSGVTQTPKHLITATGQRVTLRCSPRSGDLSVYWYQQSLDQGLQFLIQYYNGEERAKGNILERFSAQQFPDLHSELNLSSLELGDSALYFCASSVGLGGQGEQFFGPGTRLTVL.

This clonotype was recorded a few times. V and J are TRBV6-2 or TRBV6-3 and TRBJ2-7, with TRBD2 matching 8 bases. The CDR3 runs 15 residues. Trimming removed 7 bases from V and 5 bases from J; junction bases left unmatched: 13. Germline CDR1 MNHEY, CDR2 SVGEGT. CDR3 bases: TGTGCCAGCAAGGATGGCGGGAGGTGGTCCGACGAGCAGTACTTC. It translates to CASKDGGRWSDEQYF.

This clonotype has only a few counts. V is TRBV20-1 and J is TRBJ2-1, with D tentatively TRBD1 (5 bases). Germline CDR1 reads DFQATT; CDR2 reads SNEGSKA (reference sequence). Trimming took 4 bases from V and 7 from J, leaving 11 bases between them. This CDR3 contains 12 residues. The CDR3 region has the DNA TGCAGTGCTATCCCCCCAGGGAATGAGCAGTTCTTC. This encodes CSAIPPGNEQFF.

This clonotype was counted at least ten times. The J gene is TRBJ2-7, the V gene TRBV29-1, with D maybe TRBD2 (5 bases). In germline, CDR1 is SQVTM, CDR2 ANQGSEA. The CDR3 loop spans 12 amino acids. Trimming left V 3 bases short and J 2 bases short, with 8 bases between. The CDR3 DNA is TGCAGCGTTGAGCTCGGGACCTACGAGCAGTACTTC. Translation: CSVELGTYEQYF.

This clonotype was picked up many times. The gene calls are TRBV6-2 or TRBV6-3 and TRBJ1-1; D not resolved. V lost 0 bases, J lost 0 bases, and 2 bases lay in between. This CDR3 contains 13 residues. The germline V gene has CDR1 MNHEY and CDR2 SVGEGT. This chain's CDR3 is CASSYSLNTEAFF. For the CDR3, the DNA is TGTGCCAGCAGTTACTCCCTGAACACTGAAGCTTTCTTT.

This clonotype was detected only a few times. CDR3 sequence: CASSVRDRLNTEAFF. CDR3 DNA sequence: TGTGCCAGCAGCGTAAGGGACAGATTGAACACTGAAGCTTTCTTT. The chain is built from TRBV5-6 and TRBJ1-1; 7 bases align to TRBD1. The V gene end was trimmed by 4 bases and the J gene end by 0 bases; junction bases not matched to a gene: 6. Germline lookup yields CDR1 SGHDT and CDR2 YYEEEE. The CDR3 has 15 residues.

Ten or more counts support this clonotype. The chain joins TRBV21-1 to TRBJ1-4; the table calls TRBD1, which could not be checked here. TRBV21-1 constitutes a pseudogene. This CDR3 is 16 amino acids long. The CDR3 sequence: CASSKRHRTIREKLFF. DNA for the CDR3: TGTGCCAGCAGCAAACGTCATAGGACAATCCGCGAAAAACTGTTTTTT.

Ten or more counts support this clonotype. CDR3 nucleotides: TGTGCCTGGAGTGTGGGAGTTCCCTATGGCTACACCTTC. Its protein is CAWSVGVPYGYTF. This chain connects TRBV30 to TRBJ1-2; D remains unclear. The CDR3 is 13 amino acids. With 0 bases removed from V and 4 bases from J, the gap between germline ends came to 9 bases. Germline assignment: CDR1 GTSNPN and CDR2 SVGIG (reference sequence).

This clonotype was seen many times. The chain has TRBV20-1 and TRBJ1-4; 12 nucleotides line up with TRBD1. The CDR3 is made up of 17 amino acids. The germline gives CDR1 DFQATT, CDR2 SNEGSKA (reference sequence). The ends lost 7 bases at V and 7 bases at J; junction bases unmatched: 16. DNA of the CDR3: TGCAGTGGGACCCCGCCGGGACAGGGGGCGCAAATTGAAAAACTGTTTTTT. The encoded protein is CSGTPPGQGAQIEKLFF.

This clonotype has a count of ten or more. The CDR3 nucleotides read TGTGCCAGCTCACCACCGAGCGCTTATTCACCCCTCCACTTT. Protein: CASSPPSAYSPLHF. The V call is TRBV18, the J call TRBJ1-6, with D unresolved. This CDR3 region has 14 residues. V lost 0 bases, J lost 8 bases, and 8 bases lay in between. Germline V CDR1 and CDR2: KGHSH, LQKENI.

This clonotype was seen many times. Here the CDR3 reads CASSSSGTVYQYF. CDR3 in DNA: TGCGCCAGCTCTTCGTCCGGGACGGTTTACCAGTACTTC. The chain combines TRBV10-1 with TRBJ2-7, with D perhaps matching TRBD1 or TRBD2 (5 bases each). Trimming shortened V by 8 bases and J by 10 bases, and 21 bases separated the two germline ends. The germline gives CDR1 WNHNN, CDR2 SYGVQD (reference sequence). This CDR3 has 13 residues.

This clonotype showed up many times. The chain employs TRBV29-1 and TRBJ2-1; 11 positions match TRBD2. CDR1 and CDR2 (germline): SQVTM, ANQGSEA. The CDR3 has 15 residues. J was trimmed by 7 bases and V by 6 bases; bases with no gene match: 11. CDR3 in amino acids: CSVRTGTSGSNEQFF. CDR3 nucleotide sequence: TGCAGCGTCCGAACCGGGACTAGCGGCTCGAATGAGCAGTTCTTC.

The sample holds a few counts of this clonotype. A much larger clone differs by one base, so this may be a read error. CDR3 loop: CASSYSGDTQYF. As DNA, the CDR3 is TGTGCCAGCAGTTACTCGGGGGATACCCAGTACTTC. The chain recombines TRBV6-2 or TRBV6-3 with TRBJ2-5, with D perhaps TRBD1 or TRBD2 (5 bases each). This CDR3 is 12 amino acids long. Per the germline V gene, CDR1 is MNHEY and CDR2 is SVGEGT. V was cut by 0 bases and J by 8 bases, with 7 bases left in between.

At least ten counts were recorded for this clonotype. This chain joins TRBV24-1 and TRBJ2-1, with 13 nucleotides matching TRBD2. This CDR3 region has 17 residues. CDR1 and CDR2 from the germline V gene are KGHDR and SFDVKD. Trimming at V came to 4 bases and at J to 6 bases, leaving 8 bases not matched to a gene. The CDR3 sequence: CATSDPSGTSGANEQFF. DNA of the CDR3: TGTGCCACCAGTGACCCCTCCGGGACTAGCGGGGCCAATGAGCAGTTCTTC.

The genes are TRBV10-3 and TRBJ2-7; D is undetermined. The CDR3 totals 13 residues. The ends were cut back, 6 bases at V and 0 bases at J, with 9 bases in the middle. Germline V gene data show CDR1 as ENHRY and CDR2 as SYGVKD. The CDR3 coding sequence is TGTGCCATCAGACAGTCTAGCTCCTACGAGCAGTACTTC. This sequence encodes CAIRQSSSYEQYF.

The V and J genes are TRBV12-3 or TRBV12-4 and TRBJ2-7; TRBD2 agrees at 9 bases. The CDR3 spans 14 residues. V dropped 4 bases and J dropped 12; count of bases not matched to a gene: 13. The CDR3 sequence is CASSWGLASYERYF. Written as DNA, the CDR3 is TGTGCCAGCAGTTGGGGACTAGCCAGTTATGAGAGGTACTTC.

The chain links TRBV4-3 to TRBJ1-2; possible D gene TRBD1, 5 bases. Germline values: CDR1 LGHNA, CDR2 YSLEER. CDR3 length: 16 amino acids. Trimming removed 5 bases from V and 4 bases from J, with 20 bases in between. The CDR3 coding sequence is TGCGCCAGCAGCAAAGTCCTACAGGACCTATCCTATGGCTACACCTTC. Translated, it gives CASSKVLQDLSYGYTF.

For this clonotype: A clone one base away is much larger, so this may be a read error. The chain links TRBV6-4 to TRBJ2-3; 8 bases map to TRBD2. V lost 5 bases to trimming and J lost 3 bases; unmatched junction nucleotides: 7. CDR1 and CDR2 (germline): MRHNA, SNTAGT. CDR3 length equals 15 residues. The chain's CDR3 is CASSRGLVGTDTQYF. CDR3 in DNA: TGTGCCAGCAGTAGGGGACTAGTGGGTACAGATACGCAGTATTTT.

The rearrangement links TRBV19 to TRBJ1-2, with D unclear. Germline CDR1 reads LNHDA; CDR2 reads SQIVND (reference sequence). V shed 4 bases and J shed 0 bases, with 0 bases lying between them. The CDR3 has 11 amino acids. CDR3 nucleotides: TGTGCCAGTAGTACTAACTATGGCTACACCTTC. It is translated as CASSTNYGYTF.

This clonotype has at least ten counts. The rearrangement joins TRBV6-2 or TRBV6-3 to TRBJ2-2; the match to TRBD1 covers 7 bases. CDR1 and CDR2 (germline): MNHEY, SVGEGT. Losses at the gene ends were 2 bases for V and 5 bases for J; bases not matched to a gene: 5. The CDR3 loop spans 15 amino acids. CDR3 in amino acids: CASSYPDRVTGELFF. In nucleotides, the CDR3 is TGTGCCAGCAGTTACCCAGACAGGGTAACCGGGGAGCTGTTTTTT.